This is a list of T cell receptor beta chains from one sample in a study of cytotoxic CD8 clonotypes in ibrutinib-treated CLL. Sequenced by immunoSEQ multiplex PCR; TCRdb stores in-frame clones only, minus some. Altogether approximately 70,000 clones are present, 70% to 90% being singletons, with the ten largest covering roughly 8%. The sequenced sample was PBMCs, obtained at disease progression, from a patient treated with ibrutinib. The receptors here all came from a human donor with chronic lymphocytic leukemia. Both conserved end residues are part of each CDR3. The order of the fields is clone size, V gene, D gene, J gene, CDR3 protein, CDR3 DNA. A D gene is named only where the DNA matches it firmly. The size field is filled for only some rows; it gives once, few, many or a size class.

>.|TRBV5-1|TRBD1|TRBJ1-3
CASRATGDTIYF
TGCGCCAGCAGAGCGACAGGGGACACCATATATTTT
>.|TRBV5-5|.|TRBJ1-1
CASSLGPGSTEAFF
TGTGCCAGCAGCTTGGGCCCCGGGAGCACTGAAGCTTTCTTT
>once|TRBV6-6|.|TRBJ1-2
CASSYATNYGYTF
TGTGCCAGCAGTTACGCGACTAACTATGGCTACACCTTC
>.|TRBV19|.|TRBJ1-3
CASSMGLSSGNTIYF
TGTGCCAGTAGTATGGGCCTCAGCTCTGGAAACACCATATATTTT
>.|TRBV9|.|TRBJ1-1
CASSWEEANTEAFF
TGTGCCAGCAGCTGGGAGGAGGCGAACACTGAAGCTTTCTTT
>.|TRBV6-1|TRBD2|TRBJ2-3
CASSEGLAGASTDTQYF
TGTGCCAGCAGTGAGGGTTTAGCGGGGGCTAGCACAGATACGCAGTATTTT
>.|TRBV11-2|.|TRBJ1-5
CASSLVSTANQPQHF
TGTGCCAGCAGCTTAGTTTCCACAGCTAATCAGCCCCAGCATTTT
>.|TRBV18|.|TRBJ1-2
CASSPRTVTRYGYTF
TGTGCCAGCTCACCGCGGACAGTAACCCGCTATGGCTACACCTTC
>.|TRBV19|.|TRBJ2-2
CASTGRLNTGELFF
TGTGCCAGTACTGGCAGGTTGAACACCGGGGAGCTGTTTTTT
>.|TRBV11-3|.|TRBJ2-3
CASSLGQGGPDTQYF
TGTGCCAGCAGCTTAGGTCAGGGCGGCCCCGATACGCAGTATTTT
>.|TRBV6-1|TRBD1|TRBJ2-4
CASSALGGLAKNIQYF
TGTGCCAGCAGTGCCCTAGGGGGCCTAGCCAAAAACATTCAGTACTTC
>.|TRBV5-1|.|TRBJ2-2
CASSPQGNRDTGELFF
TGCGCCAGCAGCCCCCAGGGAAATCGGGACACCGGGGAGCTGTTTTTT
>medium-sized|TRBV7-9|.|TRBJ1-2
CASSFSEGRGYTF
TGTGCCAGCAGCTTTTCGGAGGGTCGTGGCTACACCTTC
>.|TRBV18|.|TRBJ2-7
CASSPPSGYRQYF
TGTGCCAGCTCACCACCGTCGGGTTACCGGCAGTACTTC
>.|TRBV11-2|TRBD1|TRBJ2-1
CASSQGQGLSSYNEQFF
TGTGCCAGCAGCCAGGGACAGGGGCTGAGCTCCTACAATGAGCAGTTCTTC
>.|TRBV2|.|TRBJ2-6
CASSEGVGHPGANVLTF
TGTGCCAGCAGTGAGGGGGTCGGTCATCCTGGGGCCAACGTCCTGACTTTC
>.|TRBV28|.|TRBJ2-7
CASSTDASRCEQYF
TGTGCCAGCAGTACCGATGCCTCCAGGTGCGAGCAGTACTTC
>few|TRBV19|.|TRBJ2-2
CASSFKSGELFF
TGTGCCAGTAGTTTTAAGTCCGGGGAGCTGTTTTTT
>.|TRBV5-1|.|TRBJ1-2
CASSFIPEYNYGYTF
TGCGCCAGCAGCTTCATCCCCGAGTATAACTATGGCTACACCTTC